This T cell receptor beta chain was identified in a study of OX40 agonist ivuxolimab in advanced cancers. Produced via immunoSEQ multiplex PCR; TCRdb's table is partial and in-frame only. The sample has some 65,000 clones, 75% to 90% seen once. The receptor comes from an adult with an advanced solid tumor such as melanoma, head and neck, liver or kidney cancer. The material was CD4+ or CD8+ T cells sorted from blood, obtained in a trial of the OX40 agonist ivuxolimab.

CDR3 protein: CASSGRWGGQIYGYTF. CDR3 sequence (DNA): TGTGCCAGCAGCGGAAGGTGGGGGGGACAGATCTATGGCTACACCTTC. V is TRBV9 and J is TRBJ1-2, with 7 nucleotides matching TRBD1. The V gene end was trimmed by 3 bases and the J gene end by 4 bases; junction bases not matched to a gene: 12. Germline CDR1 SGDLS, CDR2 YYNGEE. This CDR3 region has 16 residues.